What follows are 7 T cell receptor beta chains derived from one specimen sequenced in a study of blood T cell repertoires in COVID-19. TCRdb's table, derived via immunoSEQ multiplex PCR, lists solely in-frame clones and lacks some. The repertoire consists of over 200,000 clones, with around 90% occurring once and the leading ten covering approximately 0.8%. Sequencing used peripheral blood. The origin of the receptors is a woman between 25 and 40 years old with acute or convalescent COVID-19.

The V call is TRBV6-2 or TRBV6-3, the J call TRBJ1-6; tentative D call: TRBD1 (6 bases). Germline assignment: CDR1 MNHEY and CDR2 SVGEGT. CDR3 length: 15 residues. The V gene lost 2 bases and the J gene lost 7 bases, with 12 bases spanning the gap. CDR3 coding DNA: TGTGCCAGCAGTTACATCTCGACAGGAAATTCACCCCTCCACTTT. Its protein product is CASSYISTGNSPLHF.

This clone came up once. The chain couples TRBV9 to TRBJ2-3; D perhaps matches TRBD2 (5 bases). Trimming pared 0 bases from V and 6 bases from J, leaving 17 bases between. CDR3 length: 16 amino acids. The germline CDR1 and CDR2 sequences are SGDLS and YYNGEE. CDR3 region: CASSVAGSGYSDTQYF. The CDR3 DNA reads as TGTGCCAGCAGCGTAGCGGGGTCGGGGTACTCGGATACGCAGTATTTT.

The chain carries TRBV9 and TRBJ1-1, with D uncertain. With 3 bases removed from V and 1 base from J, the gap between germline ends came to 13 bases. CDR1 SGDLS and CDR2 YYNGEE come from the germline V gene. The CDR3 runs to 15 residues. The CDR3 sequence: CASSALQNPNTEAFF. In DNA, the CDR3 is TGTGCCAGCAGCGCCCTACAGAACCCGAACACTGAAGCTTTCTTT.

This clone was seen just once. The J gene is TRBJ1-2, the V gene TRBV30, with TRBD1 matching 9 bases. The J segment lost 5 bases and the V segment lost 4 bases, leaving 8 bases of the junction unmatched. CDR1 is GTSNPN and CDR2 is SVGIG in the germline V gene (reference sequence). The CDR3 is 14 residues long. The CDR3 is CAWNPGTGKYGYTF. In DNA form, the CDR3 reads TGTGCCTGGAATCCCGGGACAGGGAAATATGGCTACACCTTC.

The chain recombines TRBV6-5 with TRBJ2-1; 8 nucleotides line up with TRBD2. The CDR3 runs to 15 residues. Germline V gene data show CDR1 as MNHEY and CDR2 as SVGAGI. V dropped 8 bases and J dropped 7; count of bases not matched to a gene: 13. CDR3 loop: CASVSGTRGSNEQFF. The CDR3 DNA reads as TGTGCCAGCGTTTCCGGGACTAGAGGGTCGAATGAGCAGTTCTTC.

The chain joins TRBV6-2 or TRBV6-3 to TRBJ2-2; TRBD2 matches at 7 bases. Germline trimming cut 0 bases from V and 5 bases from J; bases unmatched to any gene: 12. The CDR3 sequence is 18 residues long. Germline V gene data show CDR1 as MNHEY and CDR2 as SVGEGT. In DNA form, the CDR3 reads TGTGCCAGCAGTTACTCTTCCTTGCCGGGAGGTCGGACCGGGGAGCTGTTTTTT. Protein product: CASSYSSLPGGRTGELFF.

The chain is built from TRBV10-3 and TRBJ2-1, with 7 bases fitting TRBD2. Looked up from germline, CDR1 is ENHRY and CDR2 is SYGVKD. This CDR3 is 13 amino acids long. Here the CDR3 DNA reads TGTGGCGCCGGACTAGGGGTGTTTTCGGAGCAGTTCTTC. The encoded protein is CGAGLGVFSEQFF.